This TCR beta chain was sequenced in a study of control samples from healthy donors and cancer patients. Germline assignment: CDR1 MRHNA and CDR2 SNTAGT. The CDR3 loop spans 13 amino acids. The V and J ends lost 4 bases and 7 bases respectively, with 11 bases between them. TCRdb's table, derived via immunoSEQ multiplex PCR, lists solely in-frame clones and lacks some. This table has 170,000 or so clones, 91% appearing once. This clone has only one observation. The sequencing sample was made of blood. The chain couples TRBV6-4 to TRBJ1-5; a weak D match, TRBD1 (5 bases). The sequence was obtained from a woman in her 40s in good health. The CDR3 bases are TGTGCCAGCAGTGGGCAGGGAGGGCAGCCCCAGCATTTT. Translated: CASSGQGGQPQHF.